One sample yielded the 3 T cell receptor beta chains listed below, sequenced in a study of T-cell memory formation after mild COVID-19. TCRdb called the 5' RACE reads again in MiXCR, with one record for every CDR3 protein. The sample lists a few hundred thousand distinct CDR3 sequences, around a quarter occurring once. Sequences were obtained from PBMCs or a T cell subset sorted from them (not recorded which). These receptors were taken from an adult woman who had mild COVID-19 (a few samples of this study predate the infection). Cell type and time point are not known.

This clonotype was observed a few times. The chain uses TRBV7-9 and TRBJ2-2; no clear D gene. The germline V gene has CDR1 SEHNR and CDR2 FQNEAQ (reference sequence). This CDR3 has 12 amino acids. V was trimmed by 8 bases and J by 5 bases, leaving 9 bases between them. The CDR3 loop reads CASGTETGELFF. The CDR3 DNA reads TGTGCCAGCGGTACAGAGACCGGGGAGCTGTTTTTT. The variable domain in full, completed from reference TRBV7-9 and TRBJ2-2, reads DTGVSQNPRHKITKRGQNVTFRCDPISEHNRLYWYRQTLGQGPEFLTYFQNEAQLEKSRLLSDRFSAERPKGSFSTLEIQRTEQGDSAMYLCASGTETGELFFGEGSRLTVL.

The chain employs TRBV6-1 and TRBJ1-1, with unresolved D. The CDR3 totals 13 residues. Germline loops: CDR1 MNHNS, CDR2 SASEGT. V dropped 4 bases and J dropped 3 bases, with 9 bases sitting between them. CDR3 sequence reads: CASSGEAYTEAFF. The CDR3 region has the DNA TGTGCCAGCAGTGGGGAGGCCTACACTGAAGCTTTCTTT.

The gene calls are TRBV27 and TRBJ2-1; unclear D gene. This CDR3 has 13 residues. Germline CDR1 is MNHEY and CDR2 is SMNVEV (reference sequence). V was shortened by 1 base and J by 2 bases, with 3 bases between the two germline ends. The CDR3 reads CASSLWAYNEQFF. Here the CDR3 DNA reads TGTGCCAGCAGTTTATGGGCCTACAATGAGCAGTTCTTC.